This TCR beta chain is from a study of cytomegalovirus exposure and HLA in healthy donors listed by TCRdb under 2017. At the level of the whole study: In an earlier analysis of roughly 500 of the donors, under 300 Gb of sequence data and about 110 million unique TCR beta sequences from 150 million to 200 million T cells were reported. An early release covering more than 500 HLA-typed donors comprised 300 to 350 gigabases of sequencing data and around 85 million unique TCR sequences. Of the roughly 390 genotyped donors, about 84% fell in the genetic ancestry cluster associated with self-reported Caucasian donors. The aim of the study was to test whether cataloging public T cell receptors could identify signatures of past pathogen exposure. The T cell repertoires of some 670 subjects were profiled by immunosequencing and related to cytomegalovirus serostatus. A separate validation cohort of roughly 130 different subjects was used in addition to the roughly 670-subject first cohort. High-throughput TCR immunosequencing, statistical association of individual TCRs with disease status, and machine learning were combined to predict cytomegalovirus infection status. A later analysis re-analyzed previously published TCR beta repertoires from several hundred donors and added high-resolution HLA genotyping to study TCR occurrence patterns. The later analysis used no new phenotypic data to find candidate immune exposures, relying instead on TCR beta sequences and their occurrence across donors. An earlier analysis of 587 of the donors used high-throughput TCR beta sequencing to judge whether each TCR beta V gene segment behaved as functional or pseudogenic. Donor age, sex, ethnicity and CMV serostatus were compiled alongside the repertoire data. Genome-wide SNP genotypes for about 65% of the roughly 700 donors were used in a later genetic analysis, which treated that subset as a discovery cohort. Every discovery cohort repertoire had been produced on one sequencing platform. HLA typing covered class I and class II loci at four-digit resolution. Typing coverage differed by locus: A, B, C, DRB1 and DQB1 were typed in roughly 629-630 donors, DQA1 in about 560, DPA1 in around 600, and DPB1 in 400 to 480. A handful of DR-DQ haplotypes were handled as single units for association and clustering because linkage in the cohort was strong. Across 398 genotyped donors of the cohort, an average of 235,054 unique TCR beta nucleotide sequences per donor were sequenced, and about a sixth of those sequences were non-productive.

The cohort consisted of 650 to 850 healthy bone marrow donors. At the time of sampling, every cohort member was nominally healthy, though immune exposures that went unrecorded were likely present. The donor was CMV seropositive and was included in the group of 250 to 300 seropositive cohort members. A peripheral blood sample was collected from each donor, and TCR beta sequencing was performed on peripheral blood mononuclear cells. Genomic DNA was extracted from the blood cell samples with the Qiagen DNeasy Blood Extraction Kit. The library relied on the immunoSEQ multiplex PCR assay. A mixture of 60 forward primers for TCR Vbeta segments and 13 reverse primers for TCR Jbeta segments was used in the multiplex PCR. The CDR3 region of rearranged TCR beta genes was amplified from genomic DNA by a multiplex PCR assay. Amplified TCR beta libraries were sequenced as 87-base-pair reads on the Illumina HiSeq System. The authors' analysis ran thus. Across the 640 or so repertoires, a later analysis counted some 81 million unique TCR beta chains, roughly 11 million of which were shared by at least two donors. A nearest-neighbor algorithm error-corrected the raw reads and collapsed the reads into unique sequences, merging closely related sequences to remove PCR and sequencing errors. Alignment of CDR3 sequences to IMGT reference sequences was used to assign V, D and J gene segments. For a sequence to be retained, at least a six-nucleotide match to both a V gene segment and a J gene segment was required. Rearrangements were called productive when the CDR3 lacked stop codons and stayed in frame with V and J; all others were non-productive. Following IMGT convention, CDR3 was defined as the stretch from the second conserved V-encoded cysteine up to the conserved J-encoded phenylalanine. Sequences without an unambiguous match to a single V gene segment were excluded from the earlier analysis of 450 to 650 of the donors. In an earlier analysis of several hundred of the donors, V segments were called functional above 56.7% productive rearrangements and were called segregating when the between-donor standard deviation exceeded 5%. A statistical classification framework was built to diagnose cytomegalovirus status from the catalog of TCR beta chain sequences. V and J gene assignment, in a later analysis, came from comparing TCR nucleotide sequences with IMGT/GENE-DB human TR gene sequences. The TCRdist pipeline was used in a later analysis to assign CDR3 sequences and most-parsimonious VDJ recombination scenarios. A later analysis defined each TCR beta chain by its CDR3 amino acid sequence plus V-gene family, and excluded reads lacking a unique V-gene family. A later analysis removed 600 or so highly shared, low-generation-probability nucleotide sequences to deal with suspected cross-contamination and a sequencing artifact. In a later analysis, a clonal expansion index for each public chain was calculated from normalized within-repertoire ranks of inferred template counts. Generation probabilities in a later analysis came from a VDJ recombination model fitted to out-of-frame rearrangements, and those results were checked against IGoR. Hypergeometric tests were used in a later analysis to score TCR-TCR, TCR-HLA and TCR-CMV co-occurrence, with a repertoire-size bias correction applied to the TCR pairs. To estimate false discovery rates, a later analysis permuted the HLA or CMV assignments 20 times. In a later analysis, co-occurring TCRs were grouped using DBSCAN, with TCRdist sequence similarity added in when clustering inside HLA-allele-positive subsets. Co-occurrence clustering excluded repertoires with fewer than 30,000 or more than 120,000 public chains, plus five with anomalous nucleotide sharing. The clones in this table, taken by TCRdb from immuneACCESS, are in-frame only. Not every clone is retained; where verified, under half of the shortfall comes from an unresolved V gene, and the cause of the rest is unknown. Clonal size and the V and J genes are those of that table, whereas D and trimming came from the DNA. Here the sample has about 210,000 clones; around 86% occur a single time. 9.5% to 13% of the sample goes to the ten largest clones.

Worth noting for this clone: What this receptor recognizes is not known. No base quality values were provided; no much bigger clone lies one nucleotide off.

From the cysteine up to the phenylalanine, the CDR3 has a length of 15 residues. The kept DNA is CDR3 alone, 45 bases in frame from the first base. V was cut back by 3 bases and J by 1 base, leaving a gap of 13 bases between them. Per the germline V gene (reference sequence), SGHNT is the CDR1 and YYREEE is the CDR2. What the research found in general, with its limitations: Because some donors lacked HLA typing at each locus, the association tests relied only on the typed subset. Some IMGT-functional V segments, including TRBV6-2 and TRBV6-3, could not be distinguished by the 87-base-pair reads and were therefore excluded. It was suggested by the authors that the approach could potentially be generalized to other disease states and immunological phenotypes. Broadly in line with IMGT annotations, most TCR beta V segments showed up in productive rearrangements about 87% or about 30% of the time in an earlier analysis of 450 to 600 of the donors. In the study, 150 to 200 TCR beta chains were listed as associated with cytomegalovirus. Three of the identified cytomegalovirus-associated TCR beta chains were confirmed in vitro to be specific for cytomegalovirus antigens. A cluster of highly shared sequence variants was judged likely to represent a technical artifact of the sequencing pipeline. An association between a missense DCLRE1C variant and V-gene and J-gene trimming of TCR beta chains was found in a later genetic analysis and replicated in an independent cohort. In a later analysis, some 17,000 TCR beta sequences were associated with specific HLA alleles at a false discovery rate of 0.05. Several of the top co-occurrence clusters appeared to be linked to parvovirus B19, influenza, CMV and Epstein-Barr virus, according to a later analysis. The classifier was reported to diagnose cytomegalovirus status with high specificity and sensitivity in both the original cohort and the validation cohort. In a later analysis, most CMV-associated TCR beta chains were found to appear HLA-restricted, with HLA associations seemingly driven largely by CMV exposure. Linkage disequilibrium might explain the correlated functional status among segregating V segments, but an unknown experimental factor could not be ruled out. CMV serostatus was the only immune exposure information available for the cohort. Roughly uniform sequencing depth across donors was assumed in presence/absence analyses, although this assumption may not hold. A further reported finding was that TCR beta sequences accurately predicted the HLA-A and HLA-B alleles for most subjects in the first cohort. The earlier analysis of nearly 600 of the donors excluded some 15 rarely observed V segments, including chromosome 9 orphons, because counts were too low. In a later analysis, HLA-associated TCR beta chains showed more clonal expansion and lower generation probabilities than non-associated chains that were equally common. This cohort had only TCR beta chains sequenced, and the lack of alpha or paired-chain data limited which features could be detected. A later analysis found that TCR association rates varied across HLA loci, with DRB1 alleles showing the most associated TCRs and HLA-C alleles the fewest. Most TCR sequences were seen in very few donors, while some public TCRs were found in many individuals. Compared with the roughly 700-donor mean, donors in an Asian-associated ancestry cluster had fewer N-insertions in productive TCRs, according to a later genetic analysis. When HLA alleles, especially DR and DQ, strongly co-occurred, attributing TCR associations to individual alleles was difficult.

The receptor was isolated from a woman aged 50 to 60 in good health and CMV-seropositive. The chain links TRBV5-4 with TRBJ1-1, with a tentative D gene TRBD1 over 5 matching bases. Source material: PBMCs. The CDR3 region reads CASSSPSRGNTEAFF. The nucleotides read TGTGCCAGCAGCTCCCCGAGTAGGGGGAACACTGAAGCTTTCTTT.